Listed here is a single T cell receptor beta chain. What it binds is not known. This entry comes from a study of cytomegalovirus exposure and HLA in healthy donors. Whole-study findings and limits: Most TCRs appeared rarely, but some public TCRs recurred in many donors.

Sequencing was performed with immunoSEQ multiplex PCR; in TCRdb, only in-frame clones are kept and a portion is missing. The data contain over 200,000 clones, 90% of them singletons. From germline, CDR1 is SGHDN and CDR2 FVKESK. The CDR3 loop spans 14 amino acids. The V segment lost 4 bases and the J segment 4 bases; nucleotides outside the gene matches: 2. This receptor was obtained from a woman under 30 in good health and CMV-seronegative. The chain is built from TRBV14 and TRBJ2-1, with TRBD1 matching over 9 bases. Sequenced: PBMCs. CDR3 sequence (DNA): TGTGCCAGCAGCCTCGGGACAGGGTACAATGAGCAGTTCTTC. Its translation is CASSLGTGYNEQFF.